This T cell receptor beta chain was sequenced during a study of blood T cell repertoires in COVID-19. This clone appeared many times. This CDR3 comprises 11 residues. The V gene end was trimmed by 4 bases and the J gene end by 4 bases; junction bases not matched to a gene: 0. Germline lookup yields CDR1 SQVTM and CDR2 ANQGSEA. Clones were read by immunoSEQ multiplex PCR, and TCRdb kept only the in-frame ones, dropping some. The sample records 110,000 to 150,000 clones, roughly 80% being singletons. This receptor was taken from a human donor in a cohort sampled during active COVID-19. This chain links TRBV29-1 with TRBJ2-5; 7 bases agree with TRBD1. The specimen was peripheral blood. The CDR3 DNA follows: TGCAGCGTTGGGGACAGAGAGACCCAGTACTTC. Amino acids: CSVGDRETQYF.